What follows are 28 T cell receptor beta chains derived from one specimen sequenced in a study of blood T cell repertoires in COVID-19. The assay was immunoSEQ multiplex PCR, and TCRdb's table has in-frame clones only and misses some. The data show around 370,000 clones, with more than 70% seen just once and less than 1.5% held by the top ten. Input material: PBMCs or T cells enriched from blood (not recorded which). The receptors originated from a woman younger than 35 who had recovered from COVID-19.

This chain uses TRBV7-9 with TRBJ2-3; perhaps TRBD2 as D (5 bases). Germline V gene lookup returns CDR1 SEHNR and CDR2 FQNEAQ (reference sequence). The length of the CDR3 is 15 residues. V lost 1 base to trimming and J lost 2 bases, with 10 bases between them. The CDR3 nucleotides are TGTGCCAGCAGCTTAGATTGGACTTACACAGATACGCAGTATTTT. The encoded protein is CASSLDWTYTDTQYF.

As to this clone: One junction end disagrees with the germline gene, perhaps due to a read error. The chain carries TRBV7-7 and TRBJ2-7; 7 nucleotides match TRBD1. The CDR3 length is 15 residues. The germline V gene has CDR1 SSHAT and CDR2 FNYEAQ (reference sequence). This CDR3 reads CASSPRQGVKYEQYF. The CDR3 coding sequence is TGTGCTAGCAGCCCCCGGCAGGGGGTAAAGTACGAGCAGTACTTC.

The genes are TRBV7-9 and TRBJ2-1; weak D call: TRBD1 (5 bases). This CDR3 is 19 amino acids long. V was trimmed by 4 bases and J by 5 bases, leaving 27 bases between them. CDR1 SEHNR and CDR2 FQNEAQ come from the germline V gene (reference sequence). CDR3 amino acids: CASSSEVWGRPRDHNEQFF. CDR3 sequence (DNA): TGTGCCAGCAGCTCAGAGGTTTGGGGCAGACCAAGGGATCACAATGAGCAGTTCTTC.

The J gene is TRBJ1-2, the V gene TRBV2; D ambiguous. Germline values: CDR1 SNHLY, CDR2 FYNNEI. Trimming pared 6 bases from V and 14 bases from J, leaving 13 bases between. This CDR3 is built from 10 residues. CDR3 coding DNA: TGTGCCAGCAGGGGCCCGCGCCCAACCTTC. Translating it yields CASRGPRPTF. The whole variable domain, filled in from reference TRBV2 and TRBJ1-2, reads EPEVTQTPSHQVTQMGQEVILRCVPISNHLYFYWYRQILGQKVEFLVSFYNNEISEKSEIFDDQFSVERPDGSNFTLKIRSTKLEDSAMYFCASRGPRPTFGSGTRLTVV.

The genes are TRBV5-1 and TRBJ2-2; 14 bases align to TRBD2. With 5 bases clipped from V and 3 bases from J, the junction kept 6 bases outside the gene matches. The germline gives CDR1 SGHRS, CDR2 YFSETQ. This CDR3 region has 17 residues. The CDR3 is CASRFGTSGGHTGELFF. The CDR3 nucleotides are TGCGCCAGCAGGTTCGGGACTAGCGGGGGACACACCGGGGAGCTGTTTTTT.

CDR3 bases: TGTGCCATCGGGGGGACTAGCGCCACACAAGAGACCCAGTACTTC. Translated, it gives CAIGGTSATQETQYF. The chain links TRBV10-3 to TRBJ2-5; TRBD2 matches 10 bases. The V gene end was trimmed by 8 bases and the J gene end by 2 bases; junction bases not matched to a gene: 8. The CDR3 length is 15 residues. The germline gives CDR1 ENHRY, CDR2 SYGVKD.

This chain connects TRBV13 to TRBJ1-2; 7 bases map to TRBD1. CDR3 length: 14 residues. Germline assignment: CDR1 PRHDT and CDR2 FYEKMQ (reference sequence). J gave up 2 bases and V 5 bases, and 5 bases lay outside the gene matches. The DNA of the CDR3 is TGTGCCAGCAGCCCGGGACAGATAAACTATGGCTACACCTTC. Amino acid sequence: CASSPGQINYGYTF.

This clone was observed once. The CDR3 protein is CASSEQGTGGYTF. The DNA of the CDR3 is TGTGCCAGCAGTGAACAGGGAACGGGCGGCTACACCTTC. The gene calls are TRBV2 and TRBJ1-2; D is possibly TRBD1 (5 bases). The CDR3 contains 13 residues. Trimming removed 2 bases at V and 8 bases at J, with 12 bases between. Germline V CDR1 and CDR2: SNHLY, FYNNEI. The entire variable domain, with the rest obtained from reference TRBV2 and TRBJ1-2, is as follows: EPEVTQTPSHQVTQMGQEVILRCVPISNHLYFYWYRQILGQKVEFLVSFYNNEISEKSEIFDDQFSVERPDGSNFTLKIRSTKLEDSAMYFCASSEQGTGGYTFGSGTRLTVV.

The sample holds a few counts of this clone. This chain uses TRBV28 with TRBJ1-5, with a weak D call TRBD1 (6 bases). Germline CDR1 MDHEN, CDR2 SYDVKM. V was cut by 1 base and J by 2 bases, with 12 bases left in between. The CDR3 totals 16 residues. The CDR3 is CASSLSSGGGNQPQHF. For the CDR3, the DNA is TGTGCCAGCAGTTTATCGTCGGGGGGCGGCAATCAGCCCCAGCATTTT.

This clone was detected once. The rearrangement links TRBV11-1 to TRBJ2-7; a weak D match, TRBD1 (5 bases). The CDR3 totals 12 residues. Trimming left V 5 bases short and J 3 bases short, with 8 bases between. Germline-derived CDR1 and CDR2 are SGHAT and FQDESV (reference sequence). Here the CDR3 reads CASSHDSYEQYF. Here the CDR3 DNA reads TGTGCCAGCAGCCACGACAGCTACGAGCAGTACTTC.

The V and J genes are TRBV27 and TRBJ1-2, with 8 positions matching TRBD1. The CDR3 covers 19 residues. V lost 0 bases to trimming and J lost 0 bases; unmatched junction nucleotides: 12. The germline CDR1 and CDR2 sequences are MNHEY and SMNVEV (reference sequence). CDR3 sequence: CASSLSWPDRVRANYGYTF. The CDR3 DNA reads TGTGCCAGCAGTTTATCGTGGCCGGACAGGGTCAGAGCTAACTATGGCTACACCTTC.

As DNA, the CDR3 is TGTGCCTGGAGCCTGGGTAGGGGCGAGCAGTACTTC. This gives the protein CAWSLGRGEQYF. V is TRBV30 and J is TRBJ2-7; D may be TRBD1 (5 bases). This CDR3 region has 12 residues. The germline V and J ends were trimmed by 3 bases and 6 bases, with 12 bases remaining between them. The V gene's germline CDR1 is GTSNPN and CDR2 SVGIG (reference sequence).

This clone was seen more than once but under ten times. The rearrangement joins TRBV5-5 to TRBJ2-2; D is uncertain. Germline values: CDR1 SGHKS, CDR2 YYEKEE (reference sequence). Between the trimmed V and J ends, which lost 5 bases and 6 bases, there was a span of 8 bases. The CDR3 contains 12 residues. CDR3 bases: TGTGCCAGCAGGGTCAGGCCCGGGGAGCTGTTTTTT. It yields the protein CASRVRPGELFF.

V usage is TRBV3-1 (or the pseudogene TRBV3-2) and J usage is TRBJ2-6; a weak D match, TRBD2 (6 bases). CDR3 size: 16 residues. V was cut by 0 bases and J by 1 base, with 7 bases left in between. From germline, CDR1 is LGHDT and CDR2 YNNKEL (reference sequence). The DNA of the CDR3 is TGTGCCAGCAGCCAAGATCGGGGGTCTGGGGCCAACGTCCTGACTTTC. Protein: CASSQDRGSGANVLTF.

The rearrangement links TRBV27 to TRBJ1-1; TRBD1 matches 7 bases. CDR1 MNHEY and CDR2 SMNVEV come from the germline V gene (reference sequence). The V segment lost 6 bases and the J segment 2 bases; nucleotides outside the gene matches: 15. The CDR3 extends over 17 amino acids. CDR3 sequence (DNA): TGTGCCAGCAGAAGCAGACTGACCGGGACAGACAACACTGAAGCTTTCTTT. This gives the protein CASRSRLTGTDNTEAFF.

The rearrangement links TRBV3-1 (or the pseudogene TRBV3-2) to TRBJ1-2, with D possibly matching TRBD1 (6 bases). CDR3 length: 12 amino acids. Trimming stripped 5 bases from V and 5 bases from J, with 9 bases between. Germline assignment: CDR1 LGHDT and CDR2 YNNKEL (reference sequence). The CDR3 loop is CASSAQGYGYTF. The CDR3 region has the DNA TGTGCCAGCAGCGCACAGGGTTATGGCTACACCTTC.

This chain links TRBV11-2 with TRBJ2-2; tentative D call: TRBD1 (6 bases). Germline lookup yields CDR1 SGHAT and CDR2 FQNNGV. The CDR3 is made up of 16 amino acids. Trimming stripped 5 bases from V and 5 bases from J, with 18 bases between. The CDR3 spells CASSPHRVAFTGELFF. CDR3 DNA: TGTGCCAGCAGCCCACACAGGGTTGCCTTTACCGGGGAGCTGTTTTTT.

The chain employs TRBV7-9 and TRBJ1-5; tentative D call: TRBD1 (6 bases). The CDR3 totals 13 residues. Germline CDR1 and CDR2: SEHNR and FQNEAQ (reference sequence). Trimming shortened V by 8 bases and J by 5 bases, and 13 bases separated the two germline ends. In DNA form, the CDR3 reads TGTGCCAGCCCCGGACAGTACTATCAGCCCCAGCATTTT. Translating it yields CASPGQYYQPQHF.

The V gene is TRBV5-6, the J gene TRBJ1-2; possibly TRBD1 for D (5 bases). The CDR3 spans 14 residues. V shed 0 bases and J shed 7 bases, with 13 bases lying between them. Germline CDR1 reads SGHDT; CDR2 reads YYEEEE. DNA for the CDR3: TGTGCCAGCAGCTTGGTGAGGACACATTTTGGCTACACCTTC. Its protein product is CASSLVRTHFGYTF.

V gene TRBV9 combines with J gene TRBJ1-4, with 7 positions matching TRBD1. CDR3 length: 15 residues. In germline, CDR1 is SGDLS, CDR2 YYNGEE. V trimming: 3 bases; J trimming: 8 bases; junction bases outside the gene matches: 10. As DNA, the CDR3 is TGTGCCAGCAGCGGGCACAGGGGTATTGACGAAAAACTGTTTTTT. Amino acid sequence: CASSGHRGIDEKLFF.

CDR3 bases: TGTGCCAGTAGTATAGATCTATCGTCACCCCTCCACTTT. Translating it yields CASSIDLSSPLHF. V is TRBV19 and J is TRBJ1-6; no firm D call. The CDR3 contains 13 residues. Germline V gene data show CDR1 as LNHDA and CDR2 as SQIVND (reference sequence). Trimming pared 0 bases from V and 10 bases from J, leaving 7 bases between.

The genes are TRBV28 and TRBJ2-1; D not resolved. The CDR3 spans 14 residues. Germline V gives CDR1 MDHEN, CDR2 SYDVKM. Deletions cut 2 bases from V and 6 bases from J, with 11 bases between. The DNA for the CDR3 is TGTGCCAGCAGTTTAATGCGGAGTGGCAATGAGCAGTTCTTC. Translated: CASSLMRSGNEQFF.

This chain connects TRBV19 to TRBJ2-7; D may be TRBD2 (5 bases). This CDR3 region has 15 residues. Trimming pared 1 base from V and 2 bases from J, leaving 12 bases between. CDR1 LNHDA and CDR2 SQIVND come from the germline V gene (reference sequence). In DNA form, the CDR3 reads TGTGCCAGTAGTATAGGAGGGTCGTCAGCCTACGAGCAGTACTTC. Translating it yields CASSIGGSSAYEQYF.

The rearrangement uses TRBV2 and TRBJ2-2; 11 positions match TRBD2. V lost 9 bases and J lost 1; bases outside the gene matches: 1. The CDR3 is 14 residues long. Germline V lookup: CDR1 SNHLY, CDR2 FYNNEI. This chain's CDR3 is CASGLAGNTGELFF. CDR3 in DNA: TGTGCCAGTGGACTAGCGGGGAACACCGGGGAGCTGTTTTTT. The full variable domain, with the rest looked up from reference TRBV2 and TRBJ2-2, is EPEVTQTPSHQVTQMGQEVILRCVPISNHLYFYWYRQILGQKVEFLVSFYNNEISEKSEIFDDQFSVERPDGSNFTLKIRSTKLEDSAMYFCASGLAGNTGELFFGEGSRLTVL.

The J gene is TRBJ1-1, the V gene TRBV21-1; the table gives TRBD1 as D, unverified against the DNA. TRBV21-1 is described as a pseudogene. The CDR3 sequence is 14 residues long. The CDR3 is CASSNRQGQDEAFF. CDR3 coding DNA: TGTGCCAGCAGCAACCGACAGGGGCAAGATGAAGCTTTCTTT.

This clone occurred a few times. This chain uses TRBV13 with TRBJ1-3, with D possibly TRBD1 on 6 matching bases. V was clipped by 5 bases and J by 2 bases, with 10 bases between them. Germline values: CDR1 PRHDT, CDR2 FYEKMQ (reference sequence). This CDR3 contains 14 residues. The CDR3 coding sequence is TGTGCCAGCAGCCTAACAGGGCCTGGAAACACCATATATTTT. Residues: CASSLTGPGNTIYF.

The genes are TRBV20-1 and TRBJ1-2, with a possible D match to TRBD1 (6 bases). The ends were cut back, 3 bases at V and 0 bases at J, with 11 bases in the middle. Germline assignment: CDR1 DFQATT and CDR2 SNEGSKA (reference sequence). The CDR3 extends over 14 amino acids. The CDR3 DNA reads TGCAGTGCTAGTGGGCAGGGGACTAACTATGGCTACACCTTC. Its translation: CSASGQGTNYGYTF.

This rearrangement joins TRBV28 to TRBJ1-2, with 8 bases identical to TRBD1. CDR3 length: 14 amino acids. Germline V gene sequence: CDR1 MDHEN, CDR2 SYDVKM. V lost 6 bases, J lost 7 bases, and 10 bases stayed unmatched. The CDR3 loop reads CASSLITGGSGYTF. The CDR3 nucleotides read TGTGCCAGCAGCCTCATCACAGGGGGGAGTGGCTACACCTTC.